The clone carrying this T cell receptor (beta chain) was observed a handful of times. Profiled with immunoSEQ multiplex PCR; TCRdb holds only in-frame clones, not every one. The sample contains about 94,000 clones, around 81% of which appear only once. This sample was taken from a study of blood T cell repertoires in COVID-19. Overall study: Collection of acute and convalescent COVID-19 samples took place in the United States, Italy and Spain. PBMCs, B-cell-depleted T cells, or T cells provided the cDNA or gDNA that made up the material.

The CDR3 is 14 amino acids. The V end was cut by 0 bases, the J end by 8 bases, with 13 bases between. Germline CDR1 LGHNA, CDR2 YSLEER. The sequencing sample was made of peripheral blood. This receptor was identified in a man in his sixties with acute or convalescent COVID-19. The rearrangement links TRBV4-3 to TRBJ1-2; perhaps TRBD1 as D (5 bases). The CDR3: CASSQDQGTYGYTF. The DNA of the CDR3 is TGCGCCAGCAGCCAAGACCAGGGAACCTACGGCTACACCTTC.